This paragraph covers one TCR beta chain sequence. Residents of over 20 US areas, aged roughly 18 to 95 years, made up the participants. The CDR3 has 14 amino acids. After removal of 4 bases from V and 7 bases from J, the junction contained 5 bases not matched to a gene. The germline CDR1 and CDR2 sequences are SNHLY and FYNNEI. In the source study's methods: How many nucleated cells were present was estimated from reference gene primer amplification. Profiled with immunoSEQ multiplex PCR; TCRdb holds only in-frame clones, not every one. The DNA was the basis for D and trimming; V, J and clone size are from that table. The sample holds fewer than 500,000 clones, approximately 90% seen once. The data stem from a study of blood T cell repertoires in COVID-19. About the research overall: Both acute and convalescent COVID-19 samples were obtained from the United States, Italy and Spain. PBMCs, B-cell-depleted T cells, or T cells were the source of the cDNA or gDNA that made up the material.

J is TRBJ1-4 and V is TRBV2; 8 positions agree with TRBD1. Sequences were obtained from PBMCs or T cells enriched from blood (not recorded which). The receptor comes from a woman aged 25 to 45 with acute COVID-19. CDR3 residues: CASSGTGPIEKLFF. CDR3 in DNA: TGTGCCAGCAGTGGGACAGGGCCGATTGAAAAACTGTTTTTT.